The present entry profiles one T cell receptor (beta chain) with its context. As yet, its antigen is unknown. The data were obtained in a study of T cells after yellow fever vaccination. Overall study context: SMART-Seq v4 Ultra Low Input served to prepare low-cell-number fractions. Study conclusions and caveats: The study re-detected most primary-vaccination clones after the booster (roughly 96% CD4, 80% to 90% CD8). Weaker in magnitude, the secondary response showed a faster peak on day 5 versus 15. Clonotype sharing between CD4 and CD8 compartments was small.

In TCRdb, the 5' RACE reads were re-called with MiXCR into one record per CDR3 protein. The sample has 180,000 or so distinct CDR3 sequences, 11% seen once. CDR3 size: 17 residues. The germline V gene has CDR1 LNHDA and CDR2 SQIVND (reference sequence). The V end was cut by 6 bases, the J end by 0 bases, with 15 bases between. Material: CD8+ T cells sorted from PBMCs, obtained 15 days after the yellow fever booster vaccination. J is TRBJ1-6 and V is TRBV19; D perhaps matches TRBD1 (5 bases). The sequence came from a man aged 18 to 30 who received the YFV17D yellow fever vaccine. The CDR3 spells CASSPEGPSSYNSPLHF. The CDR3 DNA reads TGTGCCAGTAGCCCCGAGGGGCCGAGCTCCTATAATTCACCCCTCCACTTT.